This TCR beta chain derives from a study of blood T cell repertoires in COVID-19. This clone has only one observation. The CDR3 covers 14 residues. With V trimmed by 3 bases and J by 8 bases, 5 bases remained unmatched. Germline V gene data show CDR1 as WNHNN and CDR2 as SYGVQD (reference sequence). Some clones are missing from TCRdb's copy, which holds only in-frame ones; the method was immunoSEQ multiplex PCR. The table has 150,000 to 200,000 clones, approximately 79% seen once; the top ten hold around 2.9%. The chain couples TRBV10-1 to TRBJ2-7; 12 nucleotides align to TRBD1. The sample consisted of peripheral blood. The TCR originated in a woman aged 80 or older with acute or convalescent COVID-19. The CDR3 sequence: CASSEGGTGGQQYF. Here the CDR3 DNA reads TGCGCCAGCAGTGAAGGCGGGACAGGGGGCCAGCAGTACTTC.